The T cell receptor beta chain under discussion was sequenced for a study of T cells in Graves' hyperthyroidism and ophthalmopathy. The investigators amplified TCR beta CDR3 regions from RNA transcripts. First-round RT-PCR of the TCR CDR3 relied on the HTBI primer set. From the multiplex PCR reads, TCRdb called clonotypes with MiXCR, one entry per CDR3 protein. This table holds about 400,000 distinct CDR3 sequences, more than 20% found once. V was clipped by 5 bases and J by 8 bases, with 22 bases between them. The CDR3 consists of 16 residues. The germline CDR1 and CDR2 sequences are SEHNR and FQNEAQ (reference sequence).

The sequence derives from a man between 50 and 59 years old with Graves' hyperthyroidism. The J gene is TRBJ2-1, the V gene TRBV7-9; TRBD2 might be the D (5 bases). Material: blood. CDR3 nucleotide sequence: TGTGCCAGCAGCCCCAGAACTAGATCCAAGGTTTATGAGCAGTTCTTC. This gives the protein CASSPRTRSKVYEQFF.